This entry features one T cell receptor (beta chain) sequence. How the authors handled the data: Estimates of nucleated cell counts were drawn from the amplification of reference gene primers. TCRdb's table, derived via immunoSEQ multiplex PCR, lists solely in-frame clones and lacks some. V, J and clone size derive from that table, while D and trimming were established from the DNA sequence. The sample contains about 280,000 clones, about nine tenths of which appear only once. Trimming took off 1 base at V and 17 bases at J, with 17 bases between the two ends. From germline, CDR1 is MNHNS and CDR2 SASEGT. The CDR3 is made up of 13 amino acids. The data stem from a study of blood T cell repertoires in COVID-19. Study background: Samples came from the United States, Italy and Spain, spanning acute and convalescent COVID-19. T cells, B-cell-depleted T cells, or PBMCs provided the cDNA or gDNA that served as material.

Sample: peripheral blood. J is TRBJ1-4 and V is TRBV6-1; possibly TRBD1 for D (5 bases). This receptor was identified in a woman aged 40 to 49 who had recovered from COVID-19. The CDR3 DNA is TGTGCCAGCAGTGAAGGGCAGGGCCTAGGCTGCTTTTTT. This codes for CASSEGQGLGCFF.